Shown below are 20 T cell receptor beta chains from a single sample sequenced in a study of neoadjuvant nivolumab and ipilimumab in lung cancer. The data were produced by immunoSEQ multiplex PCR, yet TCRdb's version contains in-frame clones alone and is incomplete. The repertoire includes some 1,500 clones, 86% of them detected once, and 3.5% sits in the top ten. Here the sequenced sample was adjacent normal lung tissue, taken after neoadjuvant nivolumab, alone or with ipilimumab, at or shortly before surgery. The receptors stem from an adult with non-small cell lung cancer.

The chain uses TRBV18 and TRBJ2-7; perhaps TRBD1 as D (5 bases). This CDR3 has 16 residues. Trimming removed 0 bases from V and 6 bases from J, with 18 bases in between. Germline V gives CDR1 KGHSH, CDR2 LQKENI. The chain's CDR3 is CASSPPSSRQSGEQYF. For the CDR3, the DNA is TGTGCCAGCTCACCACCGAGCTCCAGACAGAGTGGCGAGCAGTACTTC.

The rearrangement links TRBV6-5 to TRBJ2-7, with D possibly matching TRBD1 (6 bases). The germline V and J ends were trimmed by 5 bases and 2 bases, with 13 bases remaining between them. The germline V gene encodes CDR1 MNHEY and CDR2 SVGAGI. The CDR3 is made up of 14 amino acids. The CDR3 coding sequence is TGTGCCAGCAGTCAGGACAGATTCCCCTACGAGCAGTACTTC. Residues: CASSQDRFPYEQYF.

The chain is built from TRBV9 and TRBJ2-7; D is undetermined. V was clipped by 5 bases and J by 8 bases, with 11 bases between them. Germline V gene lookup returns CDR1 SGDLS and CDR2 YYNGEE. The CDR3 consists of 11 residues. CDR3 region: CASSSLGKQYF. The CDR3 DNA reads TGTGCCAGCAGTTCCCTGGGGAAGCAGTACTTC. Filled out from reference TRBV9 and TRBJ2-7, the complete variable domain reads DSGVTQTPKHLITATGQRVTLRCSPRSGDLSVYWYQQSLDQGLQFLIQYYNGEERAKGNILERFSAQQFPDLHSELNLSSLELGDSALYFCASSSLGKQYFGPGTRLTVT.

The chain has TRBV5-1 and TRBJ2-2, with a weak D call TRBD1 (6 bases). CDR3 size: 16 residues. The germline CDR1 and CDR2 sequences are SGHRS and YFSETQ. Trimming cost V 4 bases and J 2 bases, with 15 bases left between them. The CDR3 spells CASSAGRGGNTGELFF. Here the CDR3 DNA reads TGCGCCAGCAGCGCCGGAAGAGGGGGAAACACCGGGGAGCTGTTTTTT.

This clone was seen a single time. The CDR3 nucleotides are TGTGCCAGCAAGGTCATACAGAACACTGAAGCTTTCTTT. Amino acid sequence: CASKVIQNTEAFF. The V call is TRBV2, the J call TRBJ1-1; D gene unclear. In germline, CDR1 is SNHLY, CDR2 FYNNEI. This CDR3 has 13 residues. Trimming removed 7 bases from V and 1 base from J, with 10 bases in between.

The chain links TRBV19 to TRBJ2-7, with 9 bases aligning to TRBD1. Trimming at V came to 3 bases and at J to 2 bases, leaving 2 bases not matched to a gene. CDR3 size: 14 residues. CDR1 and CDR2 from the germline V gene are LNHDA and SQIVND (reference sequence). The CDR3 sequence: CASSIGTGPYEQYF. The CDR3 DNA follows: TGTGCCAGTAGTATTGGGACAGGGCCCTACGAGCAGTACTTC. The full variable domain, rest sourced from reference TRBV19 and TRBJ2-7, is DGGITQSPKYLFRKEGQNVTLSCEQNLNHDAMYWYRQDPGQGLRLIYYSQIVNDFQKGDIAEGYSVSREKKESFPLTVTSAQKNPTAFYLCASSIGTGPYEQYFGPGTRLTVT.

V gene TRBV14 combines with J gene TRBJ2-1, with a possible D match to TRBD1 (5 bases). Trimming removed 0 bases at V and 5 bases at J, with 5 bases between. This CDR3 comprises 13 residues. Per the germline V gene, CDR1 is SGHDN and CDR2 is FVKESK. The CDR3 protein is CASSQEDNNEQFF. The CDR3 nucleotides are TGTGCCAGCAGCCAAGAGGACAACAATGAGCAGTTCTTC. The whole variable domain, remainder taken from reference TRBV14 and TRBJ2-1, is EAGVTQFPSHSVIEKGQTVTLRCDPISGHDNLYWYRRVMGKEIKFLLHFVKESKQDESGMPNNRFLAERTGGTYSTLKVQPAELEDSGVYFCASSQEDNNEQFFGPGTRLTVL.

The rearrangement links TRBV18 to TRBJ1-4; TRBD1 might be the D (6 bases). The CDR3 runs to 15 residues. CDR1 is KGHSH and CDR2 is LQKENI in the germline V gene. V was clipped by 1 base and J by 6 bases, with 12 bases between them. Here the CDR3 DNA reads TGTGCCAGCTCACCACTTGGGACACGAGATGAAAAACTGTTTTTT. Translating it yields CASSPLGTRDEKLFF.

V and J are TRBV9 and TRBJ1-2; D is perhaps TRBD1 (6 bases). The germline V gene has CDR1 SGDLS and CDR2 YYNGEE. The CDR3 is made up of 13 amino acids. Deletions cut 4 bases from V and 1 base from J, with 8 bases between. The CDR3 region has the DNA TGTGCCAGCAGCCCACAGGGTAACTATGGCTACACCTTC. It encodes CASSPQGNYGYTF.

This clone was recorded once. The chain recombines TRBV2 with TRBJ1-5, with 7 bases fitting TRBD1. This CDR3 spans 13 amino acids. V lost 4 bases, J lost 9 bases, and 6 bases stayed unmatched. Looked up from germline, CDR1 is SNHLY and CDR2 is FYNNEI. The CDR3 region has the DNA TGTGCCAGCAGTGGGACAGGTGAAGTGCCCCAGCATTTT. This gives the protein CASSGTGEVPQHF.

The genes are TRBV5-1 and TRBJ2-3; 8 nucleotides align to TRBD2. Trimming cost V 4 bases and J 1 base; bases outside gene matches: 5. From germline, CDR1 is SGHRS and CDR2 YFSETQ. The CDR3 spans 15 residues. As DNA, the CDR3 is TGCGCCAGCAGCGAGGGACTAGAAGGCACAGATACGCAGTATTTT. Its translation is CASSEGLEGTDTQYF.

The chain uses TRBV7-2 and TRBJ1-1; 8 bases map to TRBD1. This CDR3 region has 14 residues. Trimming cost V 3 bases and J 7 bases; bases outside gene matches: 7. Germline values: CDR1 SGHTA, CDR2 FQGNSA. The CDR3 loop reads CASSLSGGLHEAFF. The CDR3 bases are TGTGCCAGCAGCTTGTCAGGGGGCTTACATGAAGCTTTCTTT.

This clone was recorded once. This chain links TRBV4-2 with TRBJ1-6; D not resolved. V shed 0 bases and J shed 5 bases, with 11 bases lying between them. This CDR3 comprises 16 residues. CDR1 and CDR2 from the germline V gene are LGHNA and YNFKEQ. The CDR3: CASSQDQRGDNSPLHF. Here the CDR3 DNA reads TGTGCCAGCAGCCAAGATCAGCGTGGGGATAATTCACCCCTCCACTTT.

V is TRBV7-6 and J is TRBJ1-6, with D perhaps TRBD1 (5 bases). The CDR3 is 13 amino acids. In germline, CDR1 is SGHVS, CDR2 FNYEAQ. V was cut by 2 bases and J by 8 bases, with 7 bases left in between. The CDR3 is CASSLWGDSPLHF. CDR3 bases: TGTGCCAGCAGCTTATGGGGGGATTCACCCCTCCACTTT.

The chain recombines TRBV27 with TRBJ2-3; D is unclear. The germline gives CDR1 MNHEY, CDR2 SMNVEV (reference sequence). This CDR3 has 15 amino acids. V shed 0 bases and J shed 4 bases, with 11 bases lying between them. This chain's CDR3 is CASSLSGDYADTQYF. The CDR3 DNA is TGTGCCAGCAGTTTATCAGGTGATTATGCAGATACGCAGTATTTT.

The chain is built from TRBV5-1 and TRBJ2-4; D is possibly TRBD1 or TRBD2 (5 bases each). Germline V gene data show CDR1 as SGHRS and CDR2 as YFSETQ. The CDR3 covers 13 residues. Between the trimmed V and J ends, which lost 5 bases and 8 bases, there was a span of 14 bases. The chain's CDR3 is CASRERGADIQYF. DNA for the CDR3: TGCGCCAGCAGAGAGAGGGGCGCAGACATTCAGTACTTC.

The chain recombines TRBV19 with TRBJ1-3; tentative D call: TRBD1 (6 bases). Germline assignment: CDR1 LNHDA and CDR2 SQIVND (reference sequence). The length of the CDR3 is 15 residues. The V end was cut by 6 bases, the J end by 1 base, with 13 bases between. The CDR3 loop is CASRLGQGSGNTIYF. The CDR3 coding sequence is TGTGCCAGTAGACTTGGCCAGGGGTCTGGAAACACCATATATTTT.

J is TRBJ2-1 and V is TRBV4-2; D not certain. CDR1 is LGHNA and CDR2 is YNFKEQ in the germline V gene. This CDR3 region has 14 residues. The V end lost 0 bases, the J end lost 2 bases, and 5 bases lay between the germline ends. The CDR3 region is CASSQETTYNEQFF. In DNA, the CDR3 is TGTGCCAGCAGCCAAGAAACAACCTACAATGAGCAGTTCTTC.

This clone was observed a handful of times. The rearrangement uses TRBV4-2 and TRBJ1-2; D is undetermined. The germline V and J ends were trimmed by 0 bases and 1 base, with 12 bases remaining between them. The CDR3 is made up of 16 amino acids. Germline CDR1 is LGHNA and CDR2 is YNFKEQ. The CDR3 loop is CASSQDLEGYNYGYTF. Written as DNA, the CDR3 is TGTGCCAGCAGCCAAGATTTGGAGGGCTATAACTATGGCTACACCTTC.

J is TRBJ2-7 and V is TRBV5-4; 7 nucleotides agree with TRBD1. V trimming: 8 bases; J trimming: 3 bases; junction bases outside the gene matches: 11. The germline CDR1 and CDR2 sequences are SGHNT and YYREEE (reference sequence). CDR3 length equals 14 residues. This CDR3 reads CARKSGQDNYEQYF. CDR3 nucleotide sequence: TGTGCCAGGAAGAGTGGACAGGACAACTACGAGCAGTACTTC.